The 15 T cell receptor beta chains below come from one sample, sequenced in a study of beta chain features in type 1 diabetes. cDNA synthesis used the whole RNA isolate, giving expressed TCRB sequences. Sequenced by immunoSEQ multiplex PCR; TCRdb stores in-frame clones only, minus some. The sample yields some 270,000 clones, 14% seen once. The source material was naive CD4+ T cells from blood. Every receptor here comes from a middle-aged woman in good health.

The chain couples TRBV7-9 to TRBJ1-1, with a tentative D call TRBD1 (5 bases). The CDR3 is made up of 12 amino acids. The germline gives CDR1 SEHNR, CDR2 FQNEAQ (reference sequence). Deletions cut 2 bases from V and 6 bases from J, with 7 bases between. CDR3 residues: CASSLSGSEAFF. DNA for the CDR3: TGTGCCAGCAGCTTATCAGGGTCTGAAGCTTTCTTT.

The chain joins TRBV7-9 to TRBJ2-1, with a tentative D call TRBD2 (7 bases). The CDR3 is made up of 16 amino acids. CDR1 is SEHNR and CDR2 is FQNEAQ in the germline V gene (reference sequence). V was clipped by 5 bases and J by 6 bases, with 20 bases between them. The CDR3 loop reads CASSQLSRGHLNEQFF. The DNA of the CDR3 is TGTGCCAGCAGCCAACTCTCGCGGGGGCACCTCAATGAGCAGTTCTTC.

The chain links TRBV18 to TRBJ2-2; tentatively, D is TRBD2 (7 bases). Trimming pared 5 bases from V and 2 bases from J, leaving 15 bases between. The CDR3 runs 16 residues. CDR1 and CDR2 from the germline V gene are KGHSH and LQKENI. CDR3 in DNA: TGTGCCAGCTCAGCCGCGGGGGCCGGAAACACCGGGGAGCTGTTTTTT. Translating it yields CASSAAGAGNTGELFF.

This clone was counted between two and nine times. The CDR3 protein is CASRPIQGEGTEAFF. CDR3 in DNA: TGTGCCAGTAGGCCGATACAGGGGGAAGGGACTGAAGCTTTCTTT. The J gene is TRBJ1-1, the V gene TRBV19; 8 nucleotides agree with TRBD1. Per germline, CDR1 LNHDA and CDR2 SQIVND (reference sequence). The CDR3 totals 15 residues. V lost 6 bases, J lost 5 bases, and 11 bases stayed unmatched. Using reference TRBV19 and TRBJ1-1 for the parts outside the CDR3, the full variable domain is DGGITQSPKYLFRKEGQNVTLSCEQNLNHDAMYWYRQDPGQGLRLIYYSQIVNDFQKGDIAEGYSVSREKKESFPLTVTSAQKNPTAFYLCASRPIQGEGTEAFFGQGTRLTVV.

The chain joins TRBV2 to TRBJ2-7, with 7 bases matching TRBD1. Germline V gives CDR1 SNHLY, CDR2 FYNNEI. The CDR3 length is 14 residues. Germline trimming cut 7 bases from V and 7 bases from J; bases unmatched to any gene: 13. The chain's CDR3 is CASIRDSLTKEQYF. Written as DNA, the CDR3 is TGTGCCAGCATCCGGGACAGCCTGACGAAAGAGCAGTACTTC.

This chain uses TRBV9 with TRBJ2-3; 10 bases agree with TRBD2. V gave up 4 bases and J gave up 4 bases; unmatched junction bases: 6. This CDR3 spans 15 amino acids. CDR1 and CDR2 from the germline V gene are SGDLS and YYNGEE. CDR3 sequence reads: CASSFRAGGPDTQYF. The DNA of the CDR3 is TGTGCCAGCAGCTTTAGAGCGGGGGGGCCAGATACGCAGTATTTT.

This clone was recorded a few times. The CDR3 nucleotides are TGTGCCAGCAGCCCCGTGGTTGTGAGCTCTGGAAACACCATATATTTT. Amino acids: CASSPVVVSSGNTIYF. The rearrangement links TRBV9 to TRBJ1-3; D gene uncertain. The germline V gene has CDR1 SGDLS and CDR2 YYNGEE. The CDR3 is 16 amino acids. Trimming took 4 bases from V and 0 from J, leaving 14 bases between them.

Only a few counts were recorded for this clone. The J gene is TRBJ2-4, the V gene TRBV4-3; 8 nucleotides align to TRBD1. With V trimmed by 0 bases and J by 6 bases, 7 bases remained unmatched. The V gene's germline CDR1 is LGHNA and CDR2 YSLEER. The CDR3 spans 16 residues. The CDR3 is CASSQESGGGGNIQYF. For the CDR3, the DNA is TGCGCCAGCAGCCAAGAGTCAGGGGGCGGTGGAAACATTCAGTACTTC.

This clone was seen more than once but under ten times. The V call is TRBV19, the J call TRBJ2-2; 11 positions agree with TRBD2. V shed 7 bases and J 7 bases; nucleotides not matched to a gene: 5. Germline CDR1 LNHDA, CDR2 SQIVND (reference sequence). The CDR3 consists of 14 residues. The CDR3 loop reads CASIAGGPGGELFF. The CDR3 DNA reads TGTGCCAGTATAGCGGGGGGGCCTGGCGGGGAGCTGTTTTTT.

This clone has a handful of counts. The chain uses TRBV14 and TRBJ1-2; no clear D gene. This CDR3 has 13 amino acids. Germline values: CDR1 SGHDN, CDR2 FVKESK. V dropped 2 bases and J dropped 5 bases, with 9 bases sitting between them. CDR3: CASSQSVQYGYTF. DNA for the CDR3: TGTGCCAGCAGCCAAAGTGTACAGTATGGCTACACCTTC.

This rearrangement joins TRBV2 to TRBJ1-2, with TRBD1 matching 9 bases. The V gene end was trimmed by 3 bases and the J gene end by 4 bases; junction bases not matched to a gene: 9. This CDR3 is built from 16 residues. Germline V lookup: CDR1 SNHLY, CDR2 FYNNEI. The DNA for the CDR3 is TGTGCCAGCAGTGACCCCCCAAGGACAGGGGCCTATGGCTACACCTTC. The encoded protein is CASSDPPRTGAYGYTF.

In this sample, this clone turned up once. As DNA, the CDR3 is TGCGCCAGCAGCGTGGACGGGAGGGAAAAACTGTTTTTT. Amino acid sequence: CASSVDGREKLFF. The J gene is TRBJ1-4, the V gene TRBV5-1; unclear D gene. Trimming stripped 4 bases from V and 8 bases from J, with 12 bases between. The CDR3 is made up of 13 amino acids. Germline V CDR1 and CDR2: SGHRS, YFSETQ.

The genes are TRBV25-1 and TRBJ1-2, with 10 bases that match TRBD1. CDR1 MGHDK and CDR2 SYGVNS come from the germline V gene. With 1 base clipped from V and 2 bases from J, the junction kept 4 bases outside the gene matches. The CDR3 length is 16 residues. The CDR3 region is CASSEWGTGENYGYTF. CDR3 nucleotides: TGTGCCAGCAGTGAATGGGGGACAGGGGAAAACTATGGCTACACCTTC.

This clone was observed a handful of times. Other DNA sequences in this specimen translate into the identical CDR3. The chain is built from TRBV10-3 and TRBJ1-1; possibly TRBD1 for D (6 bases). This CDR3 spans 14 amino acids. The V gene lost 7 bases and the J gene lost 4 bases, with 16 bases spanning the gap. CDR1 is ENHRY and CDR2 is SYGVKD in the germline V gene. This CDR3 is CAIMPGAPGTEAFF. CDR3 DNA sequence: TGTGCCATCATGCCAGGGGCCCCGGGCACTGAAGCTTTCTTT.

The V gene is TRBV19, the J gene TRBJ2-7; no definite D call. The V end lost 4 bases, the J end lost 2 bases, and 3 bases lay between the germline ends. CDR1 and CDR2 from the germline V gene are LNHDA and SQIVND (reference sequence). This CDR3 comprises 11 residues. CDR3 in amino acids: CASSTTYEQYF. The CDR3 coding sequence is TGTGCCAGTAGTACCACCTACGAGCAGTACTTC.